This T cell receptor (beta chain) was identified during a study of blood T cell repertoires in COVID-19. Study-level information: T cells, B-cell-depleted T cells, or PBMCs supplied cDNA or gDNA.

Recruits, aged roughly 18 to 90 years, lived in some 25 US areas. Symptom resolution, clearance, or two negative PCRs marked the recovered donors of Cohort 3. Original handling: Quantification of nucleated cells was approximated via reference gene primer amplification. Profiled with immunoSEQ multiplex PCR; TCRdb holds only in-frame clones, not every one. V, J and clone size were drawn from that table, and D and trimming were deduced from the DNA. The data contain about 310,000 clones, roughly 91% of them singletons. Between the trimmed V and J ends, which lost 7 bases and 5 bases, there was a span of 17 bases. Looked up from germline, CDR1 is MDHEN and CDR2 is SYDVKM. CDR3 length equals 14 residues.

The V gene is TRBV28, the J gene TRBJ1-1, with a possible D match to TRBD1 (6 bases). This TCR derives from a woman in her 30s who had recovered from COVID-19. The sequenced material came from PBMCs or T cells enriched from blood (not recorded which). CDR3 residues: CASTPGRGGTEAFF. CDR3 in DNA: TGTGCCAGCACCCCGGGGAGGGGGGGAACTGAAGCTTTCTTT.